Listed below are T cell receptor beta chains from one sample, sequenced in a study of blood T cell repertoires in COVID-19. TCRdb keeps only in-frame clones here, not all; method: immunoSEQ multiplex PCR. The table shows about 100,000 clones, with around four fifths occurring only once. Sequenced material: peripheral blood. The source is a man in his fifties with active or convalescent COVID-19. Each CDR3 is given with its conserved first and last residue. D genes are given only for firm matches. Clone sizes are given selectively: once, few, many, or a class where the clone is expanded.

J gene: TRBJ1-2; clone size: NA; D gene: TRBD1; V gene: TRBV19; CDR3 protein: CASSAPGQGHYGYTF; CDR3 DNA: TGTGCCAGTAGCGCTCCGGGACAGGGGCACTATGGCTACACCTTC
J gene: TRBJ2-1; clone size: NA; D gene: NA; V gene: TRBV4-1; CDR3 protein: CASSQVGARTGKQFF; CDR3 DNA: TGCGCCAGCAGCCAAGTGGGGGCGCGAACTGGTAAGCAGTTCTTC
J gene: TRBJ2-4; clone size: NA; D gene: NA; V gene: TRBV10-2; CDR3 protein: CASTNGRAAKNIQYF; CDR3 DNA: TGCGCCAGCACTAATGGCAGGGCCGCCAAAAACATTCAGTACTTC
J gene: TRBJ1-1; clone size: few; D gene: TRBD1; V gene: TRBV7-3; CDR3 protein: CASSLTGGESTEAFF; CDR3 DNA: TGTGCCAGCAGCCTAACAGGGGGAGAGAGCACTGAAGCTTTCTTT
J gene: TRBJ2-3; clone size: NA; D gene: TRBD2; V gene: TRBV3-1/TRBV3-2; CDR3 protein: CASSQVSGRGVADTQYF; CDR3 DNA: TGTGCCAGCAGCCAAGTATCAGGACGGGGGGTCGCAGATACGCAGTATTTT
J gene: TRBJ2-7; clone size: NA; D gene: TRBD2; V gene: TRBV30; CDR3 protein: CAWSARLAAYEQYF; CDR3 DNA: TGTGCCTGGAGTGCCCGACTAGCGGCCTACGAGCAGTACTTC
J gene: TRBJ1-2; clone size: NA; D gene: NA; V gene: TRBV5-1; CDR3 protein: CASSARTWEHYGYTF; CDR3 DNA: TGCGCCAGCAGCGCACGAACGTGGGAGCACTATGGCTACACCTTC
J gene: TRBJ1-1; clone size: NA; D gene: TRBD1; V gene: TRBV2; CDR3 protein: CATQLDRDNTEAFF; CDR3 DNA: TGTGCCACCCAATTAGACAGGGATAACACTGAAGCTTTCTTT
J gene: TRBJ1-4; clone size: NA; D gene: NA; V gene: TRBV18; CDR3 protein: CASSPRAVNEKLFF; CDR3 DNA: TGTGCCAGCTCACCGAGGGCAGTTAATGAAAAACTGTTTTTT
J gene: TRBJ1-1; clone size: NA; D gene: NA; V gene: TRBV2; CDR3 protein: CASTGESNTEAFF; CDR3 DNA: TGTGCCAGCACCGGGGAATCGAACACTGAAGCTTTCTTT
J gene: TRBJ1-1; clone size: NA; D gene: NA; V gene: TRBV11-2; CDR3 protein: CASSLTVTEAFF; CDR3 DNA: TGTGCCAGCAGCTTAACAGTCACTGAAGCTTTCTTT
J gene: TRBJ2-7; clone size: many; D gene: TRBD1; V gene: TRBV25-1; CDR3 protein: CASSGDNRGSYEQYF; CDR3 DNA: TGTGCCAGCAGTGGAGACAACAGGGGATCCTACGAGCAGTACTTC
J gene: TRBJ1-2; clone size: few; D gene: NA; V gene: TRBV30; CDR3 protein: CAWSVSSNYGYTF; CDR3 DNA: TGTGCCTGGAGTGTCAGTTCTAACTATGGCTACACCTTC
J gene: TRBJ2-5; clone size: NA; D gene: NA; V gene: TRBV19; CDR3 protein: CASSIGAVRETQYF; CDR3 DNA: TGTGCCAGTAGTATTGGGGCCGTGCGGGAGACCCAGTACTTC
J gene: TRBJ2-7; clone size: NA; D gene: TRBD1; V gene: TRBV5-4; CDR3 protein: CASSVGQGANEQYF; CDR3 DNA: TGTGCCAGCAGCGTGGGACAGGGGGCTAACGAGCAGTACTTC
J gene: TRBJ1-1; clone size: few; D gene: NA; V gene: TRBV11-2; CDR3 protein: CASSLALGTAARAFF; CDR3 DNA: TGTGCCAGCAGCTTAGCCCTCGGAACGGCTGCGAGGGCTTTCTTT
J gene: TRBJ2-7; clone size: NA; D gene: NA; V gene: TRBV18; CDR3 protein: CASSLGVNRGYEQYF; CDR3 DNA: TGTGCCAGCTCCCTAGGGGTTAACCGGGGGTACGAGCAGTACTTC
J gene: TRBJ2-7; clone size: NA; D gene: NA; V gene: TRBV7-9; CDR3 protein: CASSLEAVEQYF; CDR3 DNA: TGTGCCAGCAGCCTCGAGGCCGTGGAGCAGTACTTC
J gene: TRBJ1-1; clone size: NA; D gene: NA; V gene: TRBV27; CDR3 protein: CASSTSGFEPFF; CDR3 DNA: TGTGCCAGCAGTACATCAGGCTTTGAACCTTTCTTT
J gene: TRBJ1-6; clone size: once; D gene: TRBD1; V gene: TRBV27; CDR3 protein: CASSQRDRDSPLHF; CDR3 DNA: TGTGCCAGCAGTCAGCGGGACAGGGATTCACCCCTCCACTTT
J gene: TRBJ1-2; clone size: NA; D gene: NA; V gene: TRBV30; CDR3 protein: CAWSVRTQYNYGYTF; CDR3 DNA: TGTGCCTGGAGTGTACGAACCCAGTACAACTATGGCTACACCTTC
J gene: TRBJ1-4; clone size: NA; D gene: NA; V gene: TRBV9; CDR3 protein: CASSPWGTSEGLNEKLFF; CDR3 DNA: TGTGCCAGCAGCCCATGGGGGACCTCGGAGGGCCTTAATGAAAAACTGTTTTTT
J gene: TRBJ2-5; clone size: NA; D gene: TRBD1; V gene: TRBV19; CDR3 protein: CASSTQGVGTQYF; CDR3 DNA: TGTGCCAGTAGTACACAGGGGGTGGGGACCCAGTACTTC
J gene: TRBJ2-7; clone size: NA; D gene: NA; V gene: TRBV5-1; CDR3 protein: CASSLSGAETYEQYF; CDR3 DNA: TGCGCCAGCAGTCTGTCAGGGGCAGAAACCTACGAGCAGTACTTC
J gene: TRBJ2-1; clone size: NA; D gene: TRBD2; V gene: TRBV6-4; CDR3 protein: CASSVAGVGPYNEQFF; CDR3 DNA: TGTGCCAGCAGTGTTGCGGGAGTAGGCCCCTACAATGAGCAGTTCTTC
J gene: TRBJ2-5; clone size: large; D gene: TRBD1; V gene: TRBV2; CDR3 protein: CASLDTGVQETQYF; CDR3 DNA: TGTGCCAGCCTCGACACAGGGGTCCAAGAGACCCAGTACTTC
J gene: TRBJ2-1; clone size: few; D gene: TRBD2; V gene: TRBV30; CDR3 protein: CAWGTRQNEQFF; CDR3 DNA: TGTGCCTGGGGGACTAGACAAAATGAGCAGTTCTTC
J gene: TRBJ1-5; clone size: NA; D gene: NA; V gene: TRBV6-5; CDR3 protein: CASSMSQGNQPQHF; CDR3 DNA: TGTGCCAGCAGTATGTCACAGGGCAATCAGCCCCAGCATTTT
J gene: TRBJ1-5; clone size: once; D gene: NA; V gene: TRBV4-2; CDR3 protein: CASSQMTGNQPQHF; CDR3 DNA: TGTGCCAGCAGCCAGATGACAGGCAATCAGCCCCAGCATTTT
J gene: TRBJ2-2; clone size: NA; D gene: TRBD2; V gene: TRBV6-2/TRBV6-3; CDR3 protein: CASSYSLAGNTGELFF; CDR3 DNA: TGTGCCAGCAGTTACTCTCTAGCGGGGAACACCGGGGAGCTGTTTTTT
J gene: TRBJ2-7; clone size: NA; D gene: TRBD1; V gene: TRBV6-5; CDR3 protein: CASSSSGQGAGEQYF; CDR3 DNA: TGTGCCAGCAGTTCCTCGGGACAGGGGGCTGGCGAGCAGTACTTC
J gene: TRBJ2-2; clone size: NA; D gene: TRBD1; V gene: TRBV24-1; CDR3 protein: CATSDNGQGLRITGELFF; CDR3 DNA: TGTGCCACCAGTGACAATGGACAGGGACTGAGAATCACCGGGGAGCTGTTTTTT
J gene: TRBJ2-1; clone size: NA; D gene: TRBD1; V gene: TRBV5-1; CDR3 protein: CASSFPTDRDLDEQFF; CDR3 DNA: TGCGCCAGCAGCTTCCCCACGGACAGGGACTTGGATGAGCAGTTCTTC
J gene: TRBJ1-1; clone size: NA; D gene: NA; V gene: TRBV3-1/TRBV3-2; CDR3 protein: CASSPTGNTEAFF; CDR3 DNA: TGTGCCAGCAGTCCAACAGGAAACACTGAAGCTTTCTTT
J gene: TRBJ2-3; clone size: NA; D gene: NA; V gene: TRBV18; CDR3 protein: CASSPPEDTQYF; CDR3 DNA: TGTGCCAGCTCACCGCCAGAAGATACGCAGTATTTT
J gene: TRBJ1-6; clone size: NA; D gene: NA; V gene: TRBV6-5; CDR3 protein: CASSREQLPNSPLHF; CDR3 DNA: TGTGCCAGCAGCCGAGAACAACTACCGAATTCACCCCTCCACTTT
J gene: TRBJ2-1; clone size: NA; D gene: TRBD2; V gene: TRBV5-1; CDR3 protein: CASSPLLAVNEQFF; CDR3 DNA: TGCGCCAGCAGCCCCCTACTAGCGGTCAATGAGCAGTTCTTC
J gene: TRBJ2-1; clone size: once; D gene: NA; V gene: TRBV5-1; CDR3 protein: CASSFSGTSYNEQFF; CDR3 DNA: TGCGCCAGCAGCTTTAGCGGAACGTCCTACAATGAGCAGTTCTTC
J gene: TRBJ1-2; clone size: few; D gene: TRBD1; V gene: TRBV10-3; CDR3 protein: CAISESTGRYGYTF; CDR3 DNA: TGTGCCATCAGTGAGTCGACAGGGCGTTACGGCTACACCTTC